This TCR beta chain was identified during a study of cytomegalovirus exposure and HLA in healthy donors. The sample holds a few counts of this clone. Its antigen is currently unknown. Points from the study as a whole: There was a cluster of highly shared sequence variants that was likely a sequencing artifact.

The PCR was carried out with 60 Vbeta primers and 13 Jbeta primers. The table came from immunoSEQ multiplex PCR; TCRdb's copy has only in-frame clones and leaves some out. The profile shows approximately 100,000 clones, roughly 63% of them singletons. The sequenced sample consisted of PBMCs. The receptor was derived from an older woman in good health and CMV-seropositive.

The CDR3: CASRRTGERLNGFF. The CDR3 DNA reads TGTGCCAGCAGAAGGACAGGGGAAAGGCTTAACGGATTCTTT. The chain couples TRBV6-6 to TRBJ1-1; 9 nucleotides line up with TRBD1. V gave up 6 bases and J gave up 14 bases; unmatched junction bases: 16. Germline lookup yields CDR1 MNHNY and CDR2 SVGAGI (reference sequence). This CDR3 region has 14 residues.